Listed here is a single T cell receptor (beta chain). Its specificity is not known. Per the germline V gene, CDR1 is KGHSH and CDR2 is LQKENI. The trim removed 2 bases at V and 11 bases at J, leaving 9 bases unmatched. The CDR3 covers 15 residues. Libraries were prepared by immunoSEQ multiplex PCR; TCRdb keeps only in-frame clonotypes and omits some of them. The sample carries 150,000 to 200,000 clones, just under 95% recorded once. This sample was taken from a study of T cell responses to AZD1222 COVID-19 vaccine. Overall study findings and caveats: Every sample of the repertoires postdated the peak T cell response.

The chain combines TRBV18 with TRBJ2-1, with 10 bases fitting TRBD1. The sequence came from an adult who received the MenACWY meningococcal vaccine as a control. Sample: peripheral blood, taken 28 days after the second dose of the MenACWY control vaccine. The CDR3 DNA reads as TGTGCCAGCTCACCATCTGGACAGGGGGTAACCCAGCAGTTCTTC. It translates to CASSPSGQGVTQQFF.